This T cell receptor beta chain is drawn from a study of tumor-infiltrating lymphocytes in primary liver carcinoma. Study background: Productive TCRbeta read yields ran from roughly 3.9 to 6.8 million per sample and were similar between tissues.

With regard to this clonotype: At one boundary the junction diverges from the germline segment, which might be a read error.

Priming with a constant-region primer yielded TCR beta cDNA from around 0.45 ug total RNA. What produced the TCR beta libraries was three nested multiplex PCR rounds using slightly modified ARM-PCR. Each of the first two PCR rounds ran about 9 cycles with TRBV1-TRBV30 forward and C-beta reverse primers. TCRdb itself ran the multiplex PCR reads through MiXCR, one entry per CDR3 protein. The sample lists some 320,000 distinct CDR3 sequences, 65% occurring once. RNA was extracted from whole blood without cell sorting, alongside germline DNA. The CDR3 extends over 13 amino acids. Germline assignment: CDR1 DFQATT and CDR2 SNEGSKA (reference sequence).

The receptor was derived from a man aged 35-49 years with primary liver carcinoma and hepatitis B virus infection. The sample consisted of peripheral blood. The J gene is TRBJ2-7, the V gene TRBV20-1; 9 bases line up with TRBD2. The CDR3 here is CSAPKLAGYVQYF. The CDR3 DNA is TGCAGTGCGCCCAAGCTAGCGGGGTACGTGCAGTACTTC.